These 20 T cell receptor beta chains came from one sample sequenced in a study of blood T cell repertoires in COVID-19. TCRdb keeps only in-frame clones here, not all; method: immunoSEQ multiplex PCR. The sample contains about 190,000 clones, 80% to 90% of which appear only once. Sequenced material: peripheral blood. The receptor source for this set is a man aged 25 to 40 with acute or convalescent COVID-19.

The rearrangement links TRBV7-2 to TRBJ1-2; D is unclear. V was shortened by 1 base and J by 2 bases, with 5 bases between the two germline ends. This CDR3 is built from 13 residues. Germline assignment: CDR1 SGHTA and CDR2 FQGNSA. DNA of the CDR3: TGTGCCAGCAGCTTAGACGGGAACTATGGCTACACCTTC. As protein: CASSLDGNYGYTF.

The chain links TRBV5-1 to TRBJ2-5, with TRBD1 identical over 11 bases. CDR3 size: 15 residues. The V gene's germline CDR1 is SGHRS and CDR2 YFSETQ. Unmatched junction bases numbered 7, after V lost 4 bases and J lost 5 bases. CDR3: CASSLRTGGAETQYF. The CDR3 bases are TGCGCCAGCAGCCTAAGGACAGGGGGCGCGGAGACCCAGTACTTC.

V and J are TRBV6-6 and TRBJ2-2; no firm D call. This CDR3 is built from 15 residues. Germline V lookup: CDR1 MNHNY, CDR2 SVGAGI (reference sequence). Between the trimmed V and J ends, which lost 2 bases and 1 base, there was a span of 8 bases. The CDR3 sequence: CASSYARVNTGELFF. The DNA of the CDR3 is TGTGCCAGCAGTTACGCTCGGGTGAACACCGGGGAGCTGTTTTTT.

This chain links TRBV9 with TRBJ2-6, with a possible D match to TRBD1 (5 bases). The CDR3 runs to 16 residues. Trimming took 4 bases from V and 0 from J, leaving 11 bases between them. In germline, CDR1 is SGDLS, CDR2 YYNGEE. CDR3 sequence (DNA): TGTGCCAGCAGCCCCCGACAGTACTCTGGGGCCAACGTCCTGACTTTC. It translates to CASSPRQYSGANVLTF.

V usage is TRBV5-8 and J usage is TRBJ2-7; unclear D gene. V was cut by 4 bases and J by 5 bases, with 10 bases left in between. CDR3 length equals 12 residues. From germline, CDR1 is SGHTS and CDR2 YDEGEE. The CDR3 DNA reads TGTGCCAGCAGCGCTCTGGGCCACGAGCAGTACTTC. Its translation: CASSALGHEQYF.

V and J are TRBV19 and TRBJ2-5, with a possible D match to TRBD2 (5 bases). Trimming pared 4 bases from V and 0 bases from J, leaving 9 bases between. This CDR3 contains 14 residues. The germline V gene encodes CDR1 LNHDA and CDR2 SQIVND (reference sequence). The CDR3 DNA is TGTGCCAGTAGTACCCTGGACTACCAAGAGACCCAGTACTTC. As protein: CASSTLDYQETQYF.

This clone appeared a few times. V usage is TRBV21-1 and J usage is TRBJ1-1; the tabulated D call, TRBD1, remains unverified against the DNA. TRBV21-1 is flagged as a pseudogene. The CDR3 is 15 residues long. The CDR3 spells CASSKNQGWSTEAFF. The CDR3 DNA follows: TGTGCCAGCAGCAAAAATCAGGGGTGGAGCACTGAAGCTTTCTTT.

As DNA, the CDR3 is TGTGCCAGCAGCCAAGACGGGAATGGAGGGGCTTTCTTT. Translating gives CASSQDGNGGAFF. The genes are TRBV3-1 (or the pseudogene TRBV3-2) and TRBJ1-1; no firm D call. Germline lookup yields CDR1 LGHDT and CDR2 YNNKEL (reference sequence). Trimming pared 0 bases from V and 11 bases from J, leaving 13 bases between. This CDR3 has 13 residues.

The genes are TRBV10-3 and TRBJ2-3; 9 bases align to TRBD2. With 6 bases clipped from V and 2 bases from J, the junction kept 9 bases outside the gene matches. The germline CDR1 and CDR2 sequences are ENHRY and SYGVKD. This CDR3 is 16 amino acids long. CDR3 sequence: CAIRGGGAADTDTQYF. The CDR3 nucleotides are TGTGCCATCAGGGGCGGGGGGGCAGCCGACACAGATACGCAGTATTTT.

The chain couples TRBV5-1 to TRBJ2-5, with TRBD1 matching 8 bases. Losses at the gene ends were 4 bases for V and 3 bases for J; bases not matched to a gene: 14. From germline, CDR1 is SGHRS and CDR2 YFSETQ. This CDR3 comprises 17 residues. DNA of the CDR3: TGCGCCAGCAGCCCCAGAGGAGACAGGGGACGGGAAGAGACCCAGTACTTC. The encoded protein is CASSPRGDRGREETQYF.

The chain joins TRBV19 to TRBJ1-2; 8 bases match TRBD1. After removal of 0 bases from V and 10 bases from J, the junction contained 4 bases not matched to a gene. This CDR3 region has 13 residues. CDR1 is LNHDA, CDR2 SQIVND, per germline (reference sequence). CDR3 coding DNA: TGTGCCAGTAGTATAGACCGGGACAGGAACTACACCTTC. This translates into CASSIDRDRNYTF.

This clone showed up just a few times. This sequence joins TRBV24-1 and TRBJ1-2, with TRBD1 as a possible D gene (5 bases). Trimming pared 3 bases from V and 4 bases from J, leaving 14 bases between. CDR1 KGHDR and CDR2 SFDVKD come from the germline V gene. The CDR3 runs 15 residues. The CDR3 here is CATSDPMTESYGYTF. In DNA, the CDR3 is TGTGCCACCAGTGATCCTATGACAGAATCCTATGGCTACACCTTC.

This sequence joins TRBV11-3 and TRBJ1-1; a possible D gene is TRBD1 (5 bases). The V end lost 5 bases, the J end lost 1 base, and 11 bases lay between the germline ends. Germline CDR1 SGHNT, CDR2 YENEEA. This CDR3 spans 14 amino acids. The CDR3 DNA reads TGTGCCAGCAGCGCCAGACAGACGAACACTGAAGCTTTCTTT. This gives the protein CASSARQTNTEAFF.

The V and J genes are TRBV5-1 and TRBJ2-2, with D possibly matching TRBD2 (6 bases). Trimming took off 4 bases at V and 3 bases at J, with 13 bases between the two ends. The germline CDR1 and CDR2 sequences are SGHRS and YFSETQ. The CDR3 consists of 15 residues. CDR3 DNA sequence: TGCGCCAGCAGCCGGATAGCGGCGGACACCGGGGAGCTGTTTTTT. Translating gives CASSRIAADTGELFF.

This clone was seen more than once but under ten times. The chain has TRBV7-9 and TRBJ1-5, with D unclear. V was cut by 1 base and J by 0 bases, with 10 bases left in between. CDR1 and CDR2 from the germline V gene are SEHNR and FQNEAQ (reference sequence). The CDR3 loop spans 16 amino acids. The CDR3 DNA reads TGTGCCAGCAGCTTAGTGGCATACAATAGCAATCAGCCCCAGCATTTT. It codes for CASSLVAYNSNQPQHF.

The chain carries TRBV3-1 (or the pseudogene TRBV3-2) and TRBJ2-1; 10 bases are shared with TRBD2. The J segment lost 10 bases and the V segment lost 6 bases, leaving 6 bases of the junction unmatched. The CDR3 sequence is 13 residues long. Germline V gives CDR1 LGHDT, CDR2 YNNKEL (reference sequence). CDR3 protein: CASSRTSGGEQFF. The CDR3 DNA sequence: TGTGCCAGCAGTAGGACTAGCGGAGGAGAGCAGTTCTTC.

The table lists this clone with a count of one. The CDR3 region is CASSFYSSTYGYTF. The CDR3 nucleotides are TGTGCCAGCAGCTTTTACAGCAGCACCTATGGCTACACCTTC. The V gene is TRBV7-2, the J gene TRBJ1-2, with D uncertain. Germline V CDR1 and CDR2: SGHTA, FQGNSA. The ends were cut back, 3 bases at V and 4 bases at J, with 12 bases in the middle. The CDR3 loop spans 14 amino acids.

The chain carries TRBV7-9 and TRBJ1-4; 8 bases map to TRBD1. Trimming took 5 bases from V and 8 from J; bases not matched to a gene: 7. CDR1 SEHNR and CDR2 FQNEAQ come from the germline V gene (reference sequence). CDR3 length: 14 residues. The CDR3 sequence is CASSATGVREKLFF. The CDR3 DNA is TGTGCCAGCAGCGCGACAGGGGTTCGAGAAAAACTGTTTTTT.

The CDR3 loop reads CASSGQGKSPLHF. The DNA of the CDR3 is TGTGCCAGCAGCGGACAGGGGAAATCACCCCTCCACTTT. The V and J genes are TRBV6-5 and TRBJ1-6; TRBD1 matches at 9 bases. This CDR3 has 13 residues. J lost 10 bases, V lost 6 bases, and 4 bases had no gene match. Germline CDR1 is MNHEY and CDR2 is SVGAGI.

V usage is TRBV21-1 and J usage is TRBJ1-5; TRBD1, the table's D call, lacks a check against the DNA. TRBV21-1 is a listed pseudogene. The CDR3 is 18 residues long. CDR3 DNA: TGTGCCAGCAGCAAAGATGGACAGCACCACCCCAGCAATCAGCCCCAGCATTTT. Amino acid sequence: CASSKDGQHHPSNQPQHF.